This paragraph reports one T cell receptor (beta chain). The specificity of this receptor is unknown. There are no base qualities to consult, and no much larger clone falls within one base. The entry originates in a study of cytomegalovirus exposure and HLA in healthy donors (dated by TCRdb to 2016 to 2017). For context, the study as a whole: According to an earlier analysis of several hundred of the donors, some 180 million T cells yielded 95 million to 140 million unique TCR beta sequences and roughly 280 Gb of sequence data. An earlier analysis of some 500 of the donors used high-throughput TCR beta sequencing to judge whether each TCR beta V gene segment behaved as functional or pseudogenic. To predict cytomegalovirus infection status, the study combined high-throughput TCR immunosequencing, statistical association of individual TCRs with disease status, and machine learning. A later genetic analysis took genome-wide SNP genotypes for about 55% of the roughly 670 donors and used that subset as a discovery cohort. In the later analysis, no new phenotypic data were used to find candidate immune exposures; instead, reliance was placed on TCR beta sequences and their occurrence across donors. Donor age, sex, ethnicity and CMV serostatus were compiled together with the repertoire data. Typing coverage differed by locus: A, B, C, DRB1 and DQB1 were typed in about 629-640 donors, DQA1 in about 500, DPA1 in around 610, and DPB1 in 472. On average, approximately 250,000 unique TCR beta nucleotide sequences were sequenced per donor among more than 350 genotyped donors of the cohort, with approximately 18% of those sequences being non-productive. HLA typing included class I and class II loci at four-digit resolution. An early release that covered roughly 600 HLA-typed donors contained approximately 300 gigabases of sequencing data and tens of millions of unique TCR sequences. The study aimed to test whether cataloging public T cell receptors could reveal signatures of past pathogen exposure. In a later analysis, previously published TCR beta repertoires from more than 500 donors were re-analyzed and high-resolution HLA genotyping was added so that TCR occurrence patterns could be studied. Besides the first cohort of around 700 subjects, a separate validation cohort made up of 95 to 150 different subjects was used. Every discovery cohort repertoire had been produced on one sequencing platform. The study used immunosequencing to profile the T cell repertoires of more than 650 subjects and linked those repertoires to cytomegalovirus serostatus. Roughly five DR-DQ haplotypes were handled as single units for association and clustering, since linkage in the cohort was strong. Among the roughly 380 genotyped donors, approximately 77% belonged to the genetic ancestry cluster associated with self-reported Caucasian donors. What the work shows at the level of the full study, not this receptor alone: V-gene and J-gene trimming of TCR beta chains was associated with a missense DCLRE1C variant in a later genetic analysis, and the association was replicated in an independent cohort. It was suggested by the authors that the approach could potentially be generalized to other disease states and immunological phenotypes. In a later analysis, HLA-associated TCR beta chains were found to be more clonally expanded and to have lower generation probabilities than equally common non-associated chains. Most TCR sequences were seen in very few donors, while some public TCRs were found in many individuals. In vitro tests confirmed that a few of the cytomegalovirus-associated TCR beta chains recognize cytomegalovirus antigens. A cluster of highly shared sequence variants was judged likely to be a technical artifact of the sequencing pipeline. Correlated functional status among segregating V segments might be attributable to linkage disequilibrium, but an unknown experimental factor could not be ruled out. Broadly in line with IMGT annotations, most TCR beta V segments showed up in productive rearrangements about 90% or about 30% of the time in an earlier analysis of 587 of the donors. When HLA alleles, especially DR and DQ, strongly co-occurred, TCR associations were difficult to assign to individual alleles. A later analysis found that TCR association rates varied across HLA loci, with DRB1 alleles showing the most associated TCRs and HLA-C alleles the fewest. A total of some 180 TCR beta chains were listed by the study as associated with cytomegalovirus. A later analysis associated about 17,000 TCR beta sequences with specific HLA alleles at a false discovery rate of 0.05. A further reported finding was that TCR beta sequences accurately predicted the HLA-A and HLA-B alleles for most subjects in the first cohort. Presence/absence analyses assumed roughly uniform sequencing depth across donors, an assumption that may not hold. The earlier analysis of about 600 of the donors excluded some 16 rarely observed V segments, including chromosome 9 orphons, because counts were too low. A later genetic analysis reported fewer N-insertions in productive TCRs among donors in an Asian-associated ancestry cluster than the roughly 670-donor mean. Because HLA typing was missing for some donors at each locus, association tests included only the typed subset. Immune exposure information for the cohort was limited to CMV serostatus. Several of the top co-occurrence clusters appeared to be linked to parvovirus B19, influenza, CMV and Epstein-Barr virus, according to a later analysis. In a later analysis, most CMV-associated TCR beta chains were found to appear HLA-restricted, with HLA associations seemingly driven largely by CMV exposure. The cohort was sequenced for TCR beta chains only, and without alpha or paired-chain data the features that could be detected were limited. Some IMGT-functional V segments, including TRBV6-2 and TRBV6-3, could not be distinguished by the 87-base-pair reads and were therefore excluded. Cytomegalovirus status was reported to be diagnosed by the classifier with high specificity and sensitivity in both the original and validation cohorts.

Library preparation used the immunoSEQ multiplex PCR assay. For the multiplex PCR, a mixture combining 60 forward primers for TCR Vbeta segments and 13 reverse primers for TCR Jbeta segments was used. The CDR3 region of rearranged TCR beta genes was amplified from genomic DNA by a multiplex PCR assay. On the Illumina HiSeq System, the amplified TCR beta libraries were sequenced as 87-base-pair reads. Under the source paper's analysis protocol: A later analysis tallied around 87 million unique TCR beta chains across the 666 repertoires, and about 10 million of those chains were shared by two or more donors. To remove PCR and sequencing errors, raw reads were error-corrected and collapsed into unique sequences using a nearest-neighbor algorithm that merged closely related sequences. V, D and J gene segments were assigned by aligning CDR3 sequences to IMGT reference sequences. For a sequence to be retained, at least a six-nucleotide match to both a V gene segment and a J gene segment was required. Rearrangements were classified as productive when the CDR3 lacked stop codons and remained in frame with V and J, and all other rearrangements were classified as non-productive. Following IMGT convention, CDR3 was defined as the stretch from the second conserved V-encoded cysteine up to the conserved J-encoded phenylalanine. The earlier analysis of some 580 of the donors excluded any sequence lacking an unambiguous match to a single V gene segment. An earlier analysis of approximately 590 of the donors classified V segments as functional when productive rearrangements were above 56.7% and as segregating when the standard deviation between donors was above 5%. To diagnose cytomegalovirus status from the catalog of TCR beta chain sequences, a statistical classification framework was built. In a later analysis, V and J genes were assigned by comparing TCR nucleotide sequences against IMGT/GENE-DB human TR gene sequences. The TCRdist pipeline was used in a later analysis to assign CDR3 sequences and most-parsimonious VDJ recombination scenarios. A later analysis defined each TCR beta chain by its CDR3 amino acid sequence plus V-gene family, and excluded reads lacking a unique V-gene family. To address suspected cross-contamination and a sequencing artifact, a later analysis removed around 590 highly shared, low-generation-probability nucleotide sequences. For each public chain, a later analysis derived a clonal expansion index from normalized ranks of inferred template counts within each repertoire. In a later analysis, generation probabilities were computed with a VDJ recombination model fitted to out-of-frame rearrangements, and the resulting probabilities were checked against IGoR. In a later analysis, hypergeometric tests were used to score TCR-TCR, TCR-HLA and TCR-CMV co-occurrence, with a repertoire-size bias correction applied to TCR pairs. A later analysis estimated false discovery rates by permuting HLA or CMV assignments 20 times. In a later analysis, co-occurring TCRs were grouped with DBSCAN, and TCRdist sequence similarity was added when clustering was performed within HLA-allele-positive subsets. Repertoires with fewer than 30,000 or more than 120,000 public chains were left out of co-occurrence clustering, as were several repertoires with anomalous nucleotide sharing. This is the immuneACCESS table as TCRdb keeps it, with only in-frame sequences that have V and J called. A part of the clones is gone; compared with another copy, unresolved V genes explain less than half, and the rest is unexplained. Clonal size and the V and J genes are those of that table, whereas D and trimming came from the DNA. The sample table shows around 200,000 clones, and approximately 80% are seen once. The top ten clonotypes cover about 2.4% of the sample.

The cohort comprised fewer than 700 healthy bone marrow donors. All cohort members were sampled while nominally healthy, although unrecorded immune exposures were likely present. The donor tested CMV seropositive and was one of the 289 seropositive cohort members. Each donor provided a peripheral blood sample, and peripheral blood mononuclear cells were used for TCR beta sequencing. The Qiagen DNeasy Blood Extraction Kit was used to extract genomic DNA from the blood cell samples. Ends trimmed: V by 4 bases, J by 7 bases; bases unmatched to a gene: 6. As encoded in the germline V gene, CDR1 is SGHRS while CDR2 is YFSETQ. Its CDR3 holds 15 amino acids, cysteine through phenylalanine. This entry keeps only the CDR3 DNA: 45 bases, framed from base 1.

The sample comprised PBMCs. This clonotype was obtained from a woman between 45 and 60 years old in good health and CMV-seropositive. The chain links TRBV5-1 with TRBJ1-6, with 9 bases matching TRBD1. For the CDR3, the sequence is CASSLPGQGNSPLHF. The sequence in DNA is TGCGCCAGCAGCCTTCCGGGACAGGGCAATTCACCCCTCCACTTT.